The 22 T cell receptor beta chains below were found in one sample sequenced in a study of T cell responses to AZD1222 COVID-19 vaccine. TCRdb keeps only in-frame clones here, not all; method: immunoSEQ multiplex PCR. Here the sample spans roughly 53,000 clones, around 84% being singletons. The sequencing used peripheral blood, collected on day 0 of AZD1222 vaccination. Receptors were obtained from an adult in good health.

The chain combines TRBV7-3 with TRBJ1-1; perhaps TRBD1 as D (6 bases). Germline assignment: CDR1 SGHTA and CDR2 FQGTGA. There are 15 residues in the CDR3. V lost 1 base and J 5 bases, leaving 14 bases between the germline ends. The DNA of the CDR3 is TGTGCCAGCAGCTTAAACGGGGGCAGAGATACTGAAGCTTTCTTT. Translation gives CASSLNGGRDTEAFF.

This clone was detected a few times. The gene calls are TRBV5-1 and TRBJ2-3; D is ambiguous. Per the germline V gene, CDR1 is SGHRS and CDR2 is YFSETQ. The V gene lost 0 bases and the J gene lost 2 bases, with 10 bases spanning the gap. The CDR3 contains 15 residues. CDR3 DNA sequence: TGCGCCAGCAGCTTGGTTGGCAGAGTCACAGATACGCAGTATTTT. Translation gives CASSLVGRVTDTQYF.

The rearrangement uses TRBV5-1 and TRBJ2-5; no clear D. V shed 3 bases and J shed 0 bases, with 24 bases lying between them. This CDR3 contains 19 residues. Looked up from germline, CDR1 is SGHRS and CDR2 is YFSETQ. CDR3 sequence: CASSSSRLRREQYQETQYF. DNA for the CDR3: TGCGCCAGCAGCTCGTCAAGGCTACGGCGTGAGCAGTACCAAGAGACCCAGTACTTC.

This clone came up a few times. CDR3 amino acids: CASSLLISQYF. The CDR3 bases are TGTGCCAGCTCCCTCCTGATCTCGCAGTATTTT. The chain is built from TRBV18 and TRBJ2-3; D is unresolved. The CDR3 is 11 residues long. V was cut by 6 bases and J by 10 bases, with 11 bases left in between. Per the germline V gene, CDR1 is KGHSH and CDR2 is LQKENI.

The CDR3 nucleotides read TGTGCCACCGGGACAGAGATCTACGAGCAGTACTTC. Its protein product is CATGTEIYEQYF. The chain has TRBV6-5 and TRBJ2-7; 7 bases are shared with TRBD1. The CDR3 is 12 residues long. From germline, CDR1 is MNHEY and CDR2 SVGAGI. Losses at the gene ends were 10 bases for V and 3 bases for J; bases not matched to a gene: 6.

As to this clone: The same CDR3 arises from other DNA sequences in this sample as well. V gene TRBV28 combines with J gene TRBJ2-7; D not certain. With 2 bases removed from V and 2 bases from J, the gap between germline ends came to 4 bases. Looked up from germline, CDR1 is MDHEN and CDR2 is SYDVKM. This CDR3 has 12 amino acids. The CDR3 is CASSLSTYEQYF. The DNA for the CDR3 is TGTGCCAGCAGTTTAAGCACCTACGAGCAGTACTTC.

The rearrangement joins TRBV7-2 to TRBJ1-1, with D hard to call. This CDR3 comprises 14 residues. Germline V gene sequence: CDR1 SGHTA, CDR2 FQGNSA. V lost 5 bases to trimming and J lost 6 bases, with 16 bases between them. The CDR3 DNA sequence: TGTGCCAGCAGCATTGGACCGGGGTCGGCTGAAGCTTTCTTT. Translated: CASSIGPGSAEAFF.

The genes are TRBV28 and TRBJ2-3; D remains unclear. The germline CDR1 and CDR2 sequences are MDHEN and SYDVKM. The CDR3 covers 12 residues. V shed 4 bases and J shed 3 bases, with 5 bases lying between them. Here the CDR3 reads CASSSLTDTQYF. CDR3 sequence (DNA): TGTGCCAGCAGTTCCCTGACAGATACGCAGTATTTT.

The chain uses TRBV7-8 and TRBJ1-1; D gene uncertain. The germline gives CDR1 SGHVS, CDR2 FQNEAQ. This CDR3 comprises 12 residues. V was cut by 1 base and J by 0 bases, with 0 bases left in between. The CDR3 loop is CASSLVNTEAFF. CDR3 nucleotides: TGTGCCAGCAGCTTAGTGAACACTGAAGCTTTCTTT. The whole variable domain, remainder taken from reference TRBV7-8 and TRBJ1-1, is GAGVSQSPRYKVAKRGQDVALRCDPISGHVSLFWYQQALGQGPEFLTYFQNEAQLDKSGLPSDRFFAERPEGSVSTLKIQRTQQEDSAVYLCASSLVNTEAFFGQGTRLTVV.

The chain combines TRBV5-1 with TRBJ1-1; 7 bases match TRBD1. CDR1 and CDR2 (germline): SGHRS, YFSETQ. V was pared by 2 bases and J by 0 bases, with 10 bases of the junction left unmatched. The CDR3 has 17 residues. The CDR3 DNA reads TGCGCCAGCAGCTTTCTCGGCTCCGGGACAGTGAACACTGAAGCTTTCTTT. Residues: CASSFLGSGTVNTEAFF.

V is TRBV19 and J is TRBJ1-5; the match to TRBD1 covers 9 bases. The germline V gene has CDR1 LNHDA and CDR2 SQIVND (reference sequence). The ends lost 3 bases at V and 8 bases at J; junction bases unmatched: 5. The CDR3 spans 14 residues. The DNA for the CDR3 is TGTGCCAGTAGTATGGACAGGGGAGGGAAGCCCCAGCATTTT. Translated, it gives CASSMDRGGKPQHF.

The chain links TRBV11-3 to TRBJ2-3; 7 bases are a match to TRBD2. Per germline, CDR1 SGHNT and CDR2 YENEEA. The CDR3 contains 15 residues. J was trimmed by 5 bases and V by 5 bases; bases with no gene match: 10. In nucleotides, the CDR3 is TGTGCCAGCAGCCCCATGGTATTAGCGGGAGATACGCAGTATTTT. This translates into CASSPMVLAGDTQYF.

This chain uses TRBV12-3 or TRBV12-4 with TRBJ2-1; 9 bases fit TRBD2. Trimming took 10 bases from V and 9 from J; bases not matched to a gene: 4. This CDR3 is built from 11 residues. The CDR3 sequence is CATQLAGEQFF. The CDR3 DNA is TGTGCCACCCAACTAGCGGGTGAGCAGTTCTTC.

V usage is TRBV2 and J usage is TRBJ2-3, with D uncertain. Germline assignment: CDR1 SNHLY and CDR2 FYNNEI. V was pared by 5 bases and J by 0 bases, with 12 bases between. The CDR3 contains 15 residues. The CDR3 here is CASSRLSTSTDTQYF. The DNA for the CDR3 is TGTGCCAGCAGTCGACTCTCGACCAGCACAGATACGCAGTATTTT.

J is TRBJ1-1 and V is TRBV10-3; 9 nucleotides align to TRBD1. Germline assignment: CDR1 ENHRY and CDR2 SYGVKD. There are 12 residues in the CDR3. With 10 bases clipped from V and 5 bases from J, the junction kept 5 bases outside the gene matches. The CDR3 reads CATGQGWTEAFF. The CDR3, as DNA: TGTGCCACGGGACAGGGATGGACTGAAGCTTTCTTT.

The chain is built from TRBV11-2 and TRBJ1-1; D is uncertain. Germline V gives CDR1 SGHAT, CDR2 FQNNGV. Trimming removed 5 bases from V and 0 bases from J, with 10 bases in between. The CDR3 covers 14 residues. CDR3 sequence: CASSLRRMNTEAFF. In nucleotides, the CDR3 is TGTGCCAGCAGCCTTAGACGGATGAACACTGAAGCTTTCTTT.

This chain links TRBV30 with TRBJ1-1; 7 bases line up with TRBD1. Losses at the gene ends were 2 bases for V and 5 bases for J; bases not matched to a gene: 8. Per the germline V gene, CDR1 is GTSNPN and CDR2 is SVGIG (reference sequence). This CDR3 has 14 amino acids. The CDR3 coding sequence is TGTGCCTGGAGTTCTACGCCGGGACAGACTGAAGCTTTCTTT. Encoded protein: CAWSSTPGQTEAFF.

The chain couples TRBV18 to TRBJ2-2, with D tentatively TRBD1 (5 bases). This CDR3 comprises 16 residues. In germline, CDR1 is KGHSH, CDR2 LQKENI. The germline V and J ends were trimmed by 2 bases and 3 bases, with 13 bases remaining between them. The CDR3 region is CASSPAPPTDTGELFF. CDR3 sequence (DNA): TGTGCCAGCTCACCAGCCCCGCCGACAGACACCGGGGAGCTGTTTTTT.

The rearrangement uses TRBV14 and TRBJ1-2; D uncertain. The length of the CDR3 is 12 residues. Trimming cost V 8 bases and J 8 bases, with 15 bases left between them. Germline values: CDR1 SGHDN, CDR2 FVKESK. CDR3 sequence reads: CASRNNTEGYTF. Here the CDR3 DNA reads TGTGCCAGCCGAAATAACACAGAGGGCTACACCTTC. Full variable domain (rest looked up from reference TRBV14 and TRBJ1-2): EAGVTQFPSHSVIEKGQTVTLRCDPISGHDNLYWYRRVMGKEIKFLLHFVKESKQDESGMPNNRFLAERTGGTYSTLKVQPAELEDSGVYFCASRNNTEGYTFGSGTRLTVV.

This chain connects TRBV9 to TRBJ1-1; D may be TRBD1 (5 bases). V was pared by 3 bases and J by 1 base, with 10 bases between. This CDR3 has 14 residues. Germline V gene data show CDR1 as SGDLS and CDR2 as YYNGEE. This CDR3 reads CASSALQGNTEAFF. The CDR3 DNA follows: TGTGCCAGCAGCGCACTTCAGGGGAACACTGAAGCTTTCTTT.

The CDR3 spells CASSPTGASGGNEQYF. In DNA, the CDR3 is TGTGCCAGCTCACCAACGGGAGCCTCGGGTGGCAACGAGCAGTACTTC. The V gene is TRBV18, the J gene TRBJ2-7, with D tentatively TRBD2 (6 bases). CDR1 and CDR2 from the germline V gene are KGHSH and LQKENI. V was cut by 2 bases and J by 5 bases, with 19 bases left in between. CDR3 size: 16 residues.

The CDR3 here is CSVAEGYEAFF. CDR3 in DNA: TGCAGCGTTGCGGAAGGGTATGAAGCTTTCTTT. This chain uses TRBV29-1 with TRBJ1-1; no firm D call. The V end was cut by 4 bases, the J end by 7 bases, with 10 bases between. The length of the CDR3 is 11 residues. Germline-derived CDR1 and CDR2 are SQVTM and ANQGSEA.